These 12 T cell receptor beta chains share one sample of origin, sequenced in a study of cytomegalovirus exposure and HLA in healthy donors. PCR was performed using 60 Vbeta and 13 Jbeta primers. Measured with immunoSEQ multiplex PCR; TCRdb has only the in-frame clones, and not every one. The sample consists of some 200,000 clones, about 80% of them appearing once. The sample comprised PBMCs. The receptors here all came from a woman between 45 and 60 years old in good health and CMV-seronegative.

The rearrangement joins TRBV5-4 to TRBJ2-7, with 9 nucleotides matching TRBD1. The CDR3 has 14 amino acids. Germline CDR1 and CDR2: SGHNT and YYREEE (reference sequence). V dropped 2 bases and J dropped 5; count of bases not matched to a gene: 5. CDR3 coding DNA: TGTGCCAGCAGCTTCGACAGGGGGTATGACGAGCAGTACTTC. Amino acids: CASSFDRGYDEQYF.

CDR3 DNA: TGTGCCAGCAGTTTATCCCGCTCTCAGGGGGTGGGGCCCCAGCATTTT. Protein sequence: CASSLSRSQGVGPQHF. This sequence joins TRBV28 and TRBJ1-5; 7 bases fit TRBD1. J was trimmed by 9 bases and V by 1 base; bases with no gene match: 12. This CDR3 spans 16 amino acids. Germline V lookup: CDR1 MDHEN, CDR2 SYDVKM.

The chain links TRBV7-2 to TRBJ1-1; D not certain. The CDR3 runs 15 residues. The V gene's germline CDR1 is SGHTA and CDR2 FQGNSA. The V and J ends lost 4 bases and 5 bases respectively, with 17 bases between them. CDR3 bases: TGTGCCAGCAGCTCCCCGCGGCCCCGAGGAACTGAAGCTTTCTTT. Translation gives CASSSPRPRGTEAFF.

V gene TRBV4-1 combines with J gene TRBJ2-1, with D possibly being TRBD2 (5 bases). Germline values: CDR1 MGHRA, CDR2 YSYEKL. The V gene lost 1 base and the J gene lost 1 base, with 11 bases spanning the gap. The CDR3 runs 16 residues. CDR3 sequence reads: CASSQVVASSYNEQFF. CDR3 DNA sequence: TGCGCCAGCAGCCAAGTAGTAGCGTCATCCTACAATGAGCAGTTCTTC.

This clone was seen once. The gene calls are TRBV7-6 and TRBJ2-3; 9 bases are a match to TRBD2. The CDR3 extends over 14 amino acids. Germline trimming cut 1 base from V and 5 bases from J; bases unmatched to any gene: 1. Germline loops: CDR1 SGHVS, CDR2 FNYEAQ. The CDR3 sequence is CASSLEAGGDTQYF. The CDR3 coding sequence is TGTGCCAGCAGCTTAGAAGCGGGGGGAGATACGCAGTATTTT.

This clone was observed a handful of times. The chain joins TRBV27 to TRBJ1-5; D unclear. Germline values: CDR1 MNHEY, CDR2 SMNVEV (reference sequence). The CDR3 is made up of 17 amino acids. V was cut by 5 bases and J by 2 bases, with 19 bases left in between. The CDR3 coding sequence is TGTGCCAGCAGTCCCCTAATTTGGGGAGACGGCAATCAGCCCCAGCATTTT. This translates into CASSPLIWGDGNQPQHF.

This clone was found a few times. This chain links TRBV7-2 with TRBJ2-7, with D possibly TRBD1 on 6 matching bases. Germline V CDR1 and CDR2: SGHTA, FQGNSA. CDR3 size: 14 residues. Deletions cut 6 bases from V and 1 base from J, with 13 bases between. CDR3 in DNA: TGTGCCAGCAGTCCGTCCACAGGGTCCTACGAGCAGTACTTC. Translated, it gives CASSPSTGSYEQYF.

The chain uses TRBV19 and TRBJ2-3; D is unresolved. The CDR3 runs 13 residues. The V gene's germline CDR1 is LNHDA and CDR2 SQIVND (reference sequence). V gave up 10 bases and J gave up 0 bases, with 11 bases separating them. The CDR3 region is CATSMASTDTQYF. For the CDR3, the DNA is TGTGCCACCTCGATGGCCAGCACAGATACGCAGTATTTT. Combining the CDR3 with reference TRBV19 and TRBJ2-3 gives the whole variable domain DGGITQSPKYLFRKEGQNVTLSCEQNLNHDAMYWYRQDPGQGLRLIYYSQIVNDFQKGDIAEGYSVSREKKESFPLTVTSAQKNPTAFYLCATSMASTDTQYFGPGTRLTVL.

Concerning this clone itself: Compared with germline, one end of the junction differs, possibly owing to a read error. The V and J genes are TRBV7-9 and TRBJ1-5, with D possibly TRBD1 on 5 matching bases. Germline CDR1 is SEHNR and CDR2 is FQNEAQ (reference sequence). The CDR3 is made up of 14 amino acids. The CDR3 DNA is TGTTCCAGCAGCCTAGACAGCGGGGGTGATCCCCAGCATTTT. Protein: CSSSLDSGGDPQHF. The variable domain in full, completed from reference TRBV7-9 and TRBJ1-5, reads DTGVSQNPRHKITKRGQNVTFRCDPISEHNRLYWYRQTLGQGPEFLTYFQNEAQLEKSRLLSDRFSAERPKGSFSTLEIQRTEQGDSAMYLCSSSLDSGGDPQHFGDGTRLSIL.

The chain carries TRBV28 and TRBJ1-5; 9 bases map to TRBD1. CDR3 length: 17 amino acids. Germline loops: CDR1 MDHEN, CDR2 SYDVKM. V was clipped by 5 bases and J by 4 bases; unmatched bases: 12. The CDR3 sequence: CASSPRTGAVGNQPQHF. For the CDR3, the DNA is TGTGCCAGCAGTCCCCGGACAGGGGCGGTTGGGAATCAGCCCCAGCATTTT.

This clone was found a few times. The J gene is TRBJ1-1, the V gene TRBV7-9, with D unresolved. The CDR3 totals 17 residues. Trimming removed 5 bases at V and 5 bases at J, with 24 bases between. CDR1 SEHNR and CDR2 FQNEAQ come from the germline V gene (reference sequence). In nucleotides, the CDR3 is TGTGCCAGCAGCGGCGGGGTGCTGGGCCTCGGGATGACTGAAGCTTTCTTT. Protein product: CASSGGVLGLGMTEAFF.

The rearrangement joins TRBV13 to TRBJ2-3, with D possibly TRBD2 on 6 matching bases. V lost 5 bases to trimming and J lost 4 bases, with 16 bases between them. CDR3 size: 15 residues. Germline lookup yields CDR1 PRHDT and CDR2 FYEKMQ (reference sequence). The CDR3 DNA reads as TGTGCCAGCAGCAACCCCGGGACTTTGCCAGATACGCAGTATTTT. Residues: CASSNPGTLPDTQYF.